This T cell receptor (beta chain) stems from a study of Ad26.COV2.S vaccination and SARS-CoV-2 variants. Study conclusions and caveats: Post-vaccination breadth of spike-specific CD8+ and CD4+ T cell responses was reportedly substantial. Total T cell responses, in the TCR breadth and depth analyses, may have been underestimated. Recipients of either vaccine or placebo displayed similar breadth of non-spike TCRs. Greater spike-specific TCR breadth was seen in vaccine recipients than in placebo recipients.

This clone was counted between two and nine times. The antigen remains undetermined. This CDR3 contains 15 residues. Looked up from germline, CDR1 is SGHDT and CDR2 is YYEEEE. The germline V and J ends were trimmed by 6 bases and 4 bases, with 16 bases remaining between them. The method was immunoSEQ multiplex PCR; TCRdb's version includes in-frame clones alone and lacks a portion of them. The table lists about 350,000 clones, 90% to 95% of them singletons. J is TRBJ2-2 and V is TRBV5-6, with D possibly TRBD2 on 6 matching bases. The source material was peripheral blood, sampled after recovery from COVID-19. The receptor was derived from a human donor who had recovered from COVID-19. The CDR3, as DNA: TGTGCCAGCACCCGGAGGGGCGGGGCCACCGGGGAGCTGTTTTTT. Protein product: CASTRRGGATGELFF.